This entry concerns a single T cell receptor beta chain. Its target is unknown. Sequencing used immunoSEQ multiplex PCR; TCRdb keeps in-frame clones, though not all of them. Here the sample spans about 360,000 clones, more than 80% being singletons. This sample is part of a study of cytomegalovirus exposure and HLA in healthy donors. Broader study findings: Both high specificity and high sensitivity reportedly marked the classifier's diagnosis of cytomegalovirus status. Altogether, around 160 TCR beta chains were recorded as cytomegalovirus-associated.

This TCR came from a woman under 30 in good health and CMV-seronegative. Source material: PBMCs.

The CDR3 DNA sequence: TGTGCCAGCAGTTACTCGATAGGGAGTGAAGCTTTCTTT. This encodes CASSYSIGSEAFF. The V gene is TRBV6-5, the J gene TRBJ1-1; D remains unclear. V lost 0 bases and J lost 7, with 9 bases in between. The CDR3 sequence is 13 residues long. CDR1 and CDR2 (germline): MNHEY, SVGAGI.